The 30 T cell receptor beta chains below were found in one sample sequenced in a study of T cell responses to AZD1222 COVID-19 vaccine. Produced via immunoSEQ multiplex PCR; TCRdb's table is partial and in-frame only. The data show 100,000 to 130,000 clones, about nine tenths seen once. Sequencing was performed on peripheral blood, taken on day 0 of AZD1222 vaccination. Source of these receptors: an adult in good health.

This clone has only a few counts. This chain uses TRBV30 with TRBJ1-5; D possibly corresponds to TRBD1 (6 bases). CDR1 is GTSNPN, CDR2 SVGIG, per germline (reference sequence). The CDR3 runs 13 residues. V was pared by 3 bases and J by 8 bases, with 14 bases between. The CDR3 coding sequence is TGTGCCTGGAGCGAGGGGGAAGGTAAGCCCCAGCATTTT. Translation: CAWSEGEGKPQHF.

This clone has just one count. The chain employs TRBV13 and TRBJ1-4; D is unresolved. V shed 2 bases and J shed 3 bases, with 7 bases lying between them. In germline, CDR1 is PRHDT, CDR2 FYEKMQ (reference sequence). The CDR3 totals 14 residues. The CDR3 sequence: CASSLRIANEKLFF. CDR3 DNA sequence: TGTGCCAGCAGCTTACGCATAGCTAATGAAAAACTGTTTTTT.

This clone was found a few times. The V and J genes are TRBV20-1 and TRBJ2-7, with TRBD1 as a possible D gene (6 bases). Trimming took 3 bases from V and 6 from J, leaving 18 bases between them. The CDR3 covers 14 residues. Germline V gene lookup returns CDR1 DFQATT and CDR2 SNEGSKA (reference sequence). CDR3 residues: CSASGSQGFGEQYF. Written as DNA, the CDR3 is TGCAGTGCTAGTGGGTCACAGGGCTTCGGCGAGCAGTACTTC.

This rearrangement joins TRBV20-1 to TRBJ2-1; 8 nucleotides line up with TRBD2. Unmatched junction bases numbered 9, after V lost 4 bases and J lost 16 bases. Germline V gene lookup returns CDR1 DFQATT and CDR2 SNEGSKA (reference sequence). The CDR3 contains 11 residues. This CDR3 is CSANRSGGRFF. As DNA, the CDR3 is TGCAGTGCTAACCGCTCGGGGGGGCGATTCTTC.

The gene calls are TRBV5-1 and TRBJ2-5; D unresolved. Trimming cost V 4 bases and J 2 bases, with 6 bases left between them. This CDR3 is 12 amino acids long. From germline, CDR1 is SGHRS and CDR2 YFSETQ. The CDR3 nucleotides read TGCGCCAGCAGCCGGCAACAAGAGACCCAGTACTTC. Protein sequence: CASSRQQETQYF.

The genes are TRBV3-1 (or the pseudogene TRBV3-2) and TRBJ1-6; D is unclear. In germline, CDR1 is LGHDT, CDR2 YNNKEL (reference sequence). The V gene lost 1 base and the J gene lost 14 bases, with 9 bases spanning the gap. This CDR3 region has 12 residues. CDR3 DNA sequence: TGTGCCAGCAGCCAAGGGACCCGGGCCCTCCACTTT. Amino acid sequence: CASSQGTRALHF.

The chain links TRBV7-6 to TRBJ1-3; D gene unclear. In germline, CDR1 is SGHVS, CDR2 FNYEAQ. This CDR3 spans 13 amino acids. The V end was cut by 6 bases, the J end by 1 base, with 7 bases between. The CDR3 nucleotides read TGTGCCAGCAGAGGGTATTCTGGAAACACCATATATTTT. Translation: CASRGYSGNTIYF.

This chain connects TRBV24-1 to TRBJ2-1; D tentatively fits TRBD1 or TRBD2 (5 bases each). V lost 4 bases to trimming and J lost 7 bases, with 22 bases between them. Per the germline V gene, CDR1 is KGHDR and CDR2 is SFDVKD. This CDR3 contains 17 residues. CDR3 in amino acids: CATSDRGVVGPGNEQFF. The DNA of the CDR3 is TGTGCCACCAGTGACCGCGGCGTCGTGGGACCGGGGAATGAGCAGTTCTTC.

J is TRBJ1-4 and V is TRBV19, with a weak D call TRBD1 (5 bases). Germline-derived CDR1 and CDR2 are LNHDA and SQIVND (reference sequence). V lost 7 bases and J lost 4, with 16 bases in between. This CDR3 has 15 residues. The CDR3 sequence is CASNKRGESNEKLFF. CDR3 sequence (DNA): TGTGCCAGTAACAAGAGGGGCGAGAGTAATGAAAAACTGTTTTTT.

The chain uses TRBV6-5 and TRBJ1-2; D remains ambiguous. Between the trimmed V and J ends, which lost 7 bases and 1 base, there was a span of 13 bases. The CDR3 totals 14 residues. The V gene's germline CDR1 is MNHEY and CDR2 SVGAGI. The CDR3 here is CASTGPVLNYGYTF. In nucleotides, the CDR3 is TGTGCCAGCACCGGGCCGGTTCTTAACTATGGCTACACCTTC.

This clone was counted once. The chain joins TRBV27 to TRBJ2-3; D is perhaps TRBD1 (5 bases). V was shortened by 8 bases and J by 0 bases, with 12 bases between the two germline ends. The CDR3 extends over 14 amino acids. CDR1 is MNHEY, CDR2 SMNVEV, per germline (reference sequence). The CDR3 DNA follows: TGTGCCAGCCGAAGACAGACAAGCACAGATACGCAGTATTTT. Encoded protein: CASRRQTSTDTQYF.

This chain connects TRBV7-2 to TRBJ2-5, with D perhaps matching TRBD1 (5 bases). Per germline, CDR1 SGHTA and CDR2 FQGNSA. The V gene lost 5 bases and the J gene lost 0 bases, with 7 bases spanning the gap. This CDR3 spans 13 amino acids. CDR3 in DNA: TGTGCCAGCAGCCGACAGTACCAAGAGACCCAGTACTTC. This encodes CASSRQYQETQYF.

The chain joins TRBV28 to TRBJ1-2; D remains unclear. Looked up from germline, CDR1 is MDHEN and CDR2 is SYDVKM. The V end was cut by 3 bases, the J end by 7 bases, with 21 bases between. This CDR3 has 16 amino acids. In DNA form, the CDR3 reads TGTGCCAGCAGTTTTCCCACGGGTAACAAGGGTTCTGGCTACACCTTC. Translating it yields CASSFPTGNKGSGYTF.

This chain joins TRBV9 and TRBJ1-2, with 9 nucleotides matching TRBD1. Trimming removed 5 bases from V and 8 bases from J; junction bases left unmatched: 10. The CDR3 is 14 amino acids. Germline CDR1 reads SGDLS; CDR2 reads YYNGEE. CDR3 loop: CASRGDSGTGGYTF. CDR3 in DNA: TGTGCCAGCAGGGGCGACTCCGGGACAGGGGGCTACACCTTC.

V gene TRBV4-3 combines with J gene TRBJ1-1; D is undetermined. The V gene lost 4 bases and the J gene lost 6 bases, with 18 bases spanning the gap. The CDR3 has 15 amino acids. Germline CDR1 is LGHNA and CDR2 is YSLEER. CDR3 bases: TGCGCCAGCAGCCTAGACCCGTGGGAGGCCGCTGAAGCTTTCTTT. As protein: CASSLDPWEAAEAFF.

This clone showed up just once. The V and J genes are TRBV6-1 and TRBJ2-3; either TRBD1 or TRBD2 may fit D (6 bases each). Germline CDR1 and CDR2: MNHNS and SASEGT. The V gene lost 2 bases and the J gene lost 10 bases, with 13 bases spanning the gap. The CDR3 contains 13 residues. CDR3 in amino acids: CASSERFGGAQYF. The CDR3 bases are TGTGCCAGCAGTGAAAGGTTCGGGGGCGCGCAGTATTTT.

V is TRBV6-2 or TRBV6-3 and J is TRBJ2-5; D possibly corresponds to TRBD2 (5 bases). This CDR3 spans 15 amino acids. The germline CDR1 and CDR2 sequences are MNHEY and SVGEGT. The V end was cut by 4 bases, the J end by 1 base, with 13 bases between. The CDR3 spells CASSLAGKPQETQYF. CDR3 bases: TGTGCCAGCAGTTTGGCCGGGAAGCCCCAAGAGACCCAGTACTTC.

This clone was seen a few times. This sequence joins TRBV11-2 and TRBJ1-1; D gene unclear. The CDR3 length is 12 residues. Trimming cost V 1 base and J 7 bases, with 7 bases left between them. Germline V gene data show CDR1 as SGHAT and CDR2 as FQNNGV. The CDR3 here is CASSLGRYEAFF. The CDR3 DNA is TGTGCCAGCAGCTTAGGGCGGTATGAAGCTTTCTTT.

This chain joins TRBV28 and TRBJ2-4; possibly TRBD2 for D (5 bases). The CDR3 runs 14 residues. Germline CDR1 and CDR2: MDHEN and SYDVKM. With 3 bases removed from V and 9 bases from J, the gap between germline ends came to 15 bases. The CDR3 spells CASSLFGVRGIQYF. CDR3 nucleotide sequence: TGTGCCAGCAGTTTGTTCGGGGTGAGAGGCATTCAGTACTTC.

The chain recombines TRBV3-1 (or the pseudogene TRBV3-2) with TRBJ2-7, with 11 bases identical to TRBD1. This CDR3 has 13 residues. V gave up 8 bases and J gave up 4 bases; unmatched junction bases: 4. The germline gives CDR1 LGHDT, CDR2 YNNKEL (reference sequence). CDR3 loop: CASRDRGSYEQYF. As DNA, the CDR3 is TGTGCCAGCCGGGACAGGGGGTCTTACGAGCAGTACTTC.

The rearrangement uses TRBV6-6 and TRBJ1-1; unclear D gene. Germline V gene lookup returns CDR1 MNHNY and CDR2 SVGAGI (reference sequence). This CDR3 spans 12 amino acids. Trimming shortened V by 2 bases and J by 6 bases, and 7 bases separated the two germline ends. The CDR3 nucleotides read TGTGCCAGCAGTTACCCGGAATCTGAAGCTTTCTTT. Translated: CASSYPESEAFF.

The chain recombines TRBV4-3 with TRBJ2-2; D is undetermined. The CDR3 runs 14 residues. Looked up from germline, CDR1 is LGHNA and CDR2 is YSLEER. Trimming took off 0 bases at V and 7 bases at J, with 9 bases between the two ends. The CDR3 nucleotides read TGCGCCAGCAGCCAAGACCGGGCGTACGGGGAGCTGTTTTTT. Amino acids: CASSQDRAYGELFF.

The chain joins TRBV19 to TRBJ1-5; weak D call: TRBD1 (5 bases). CDR3 length: 15 amino acids. CDR1 LNHDA and CDR2 SQIVND come from the germline V gene (reference sequence). With 5 bases removed from V and 2 bases from J, the gap between germline ends came to 13 bases. CDR3 sequence reads: CASSEGTRGNQPQHF. In DNA form, the CDR3 reads TGTGCCAGTAGTGAGGGGACGCGGGGCAATCAGCCCCAGCATTTT.

The CDR3 DNA sequence: TGTGCCAGTTGGCTCGGATCGGATAACTATGGCTACACCTTC. It encodes CASWLGSDNYGYTF. V usage is TRBV19 and J usage is TRBJ1-2, with D uncertain. V gave up 8 bases and J gave up 1 base, with 14 bases separating them. This CDR3 is built from 14 residues. Germline V CDR1 and CDR2: LNHDA, SQIVND (reference sequence).

This clone was recorded many times. The chain uses TRBV5-1 and TRBJ2-7, with 9 bases matching TRBD1. Trimming cost V 4 bases and J 2 bases; bases outside gene matches: 10. This CDR3 spans 16 amino acids. Germline V gene sequence: CDR1 SGHRS, CDR2 YFSETQ. The CDR3 sequence is CASSINRGRRAYEQYF. CDR3 bases: TGCGCCAGCAGCATTAACAGGGGGCGGAGGGCCTACGAGCAGTACTTC. The full variable domain, rest sourced from reference TRBV5-1 and TRBJ2-7, is KAGVTQTPRYLIKTRGQQVTLSCSPISGHRSVSWYQQTPGQGLQFLFEYFSETQRNKGNFPGRFSGRQFSNSRSEMNVSTLELGDSALYLCASSINRGRRAYEQYFGPGTRLTVT.

The chain has TRBV9 and TRBJ1-4; D uncertain. The CDR3 covers 13 residues. V gave up 0 bases and J gave up 8 bases, with 8 bases separating them. The germline CDR1 and CDR2 sequences are SGDLS and YYNGEE. The CDR3 bases are TGTGCCAGCAGCGTAGCTGACGGAGAAAAACTGTTTTTT. This codes for CASSVADGEKLFF. Based on the CDR3 plus reference TRBV9 and TRBJ1-4, the full variable domain is DSGVTQTPKHLITATGQRVTLRCSPRSGDLSVYWYQQSLDQGLQFLIQYYNGEERAKGNILERFSAQQFPDLHSELNLSSLELGDSALYFCASSVADGEKLFFGSGTQLSVL.

This chain links TRBV5-4 with TRBJ2-3; D unresolved. Germline values: CDR1 SGHNT, CDR2 YYREEE (reference sequence). Between the trimmed V and J ends, which lost 4 bases and 8 bases, there was a span of 17 bases. The CDR3 length is 14 residues. CDR3 region: CASSLPILESTQYF. In DNA form, the CDR3 reads TGTGCCAGCAGCCTCCCCATATTAGAGAGTACGCAGTATTTT.

The chain carries TRBV3-1 (or the pseudogene TRBV3-2) and TRBJ1-2; a weak D match, TRBD1 (6 bases). The germline V and J ends were trimmed by 0 bases and 7 bases, with 21 bases remaining between them. CDR3 length equals 17 residues. Per germline, CDR1 LGHDT and CDR2 YNNKEL (reference sequence). The DNA for the CDR3 is TGTGCCAGCAGCCAAGATCCCAGGGGAGGAGAAGGGTTTGGCTACACCTTC. Its translation: CASSQDPRGGEGFGYTF.

The CDR3 loop is CATSRDIPHDRSTDTQYF. The CDR3 nucleotides are TGTGCCACCAGCAGAGATATTCCCCACGACAGGAGCACAGATACGCAGTATTTT. The chain couples TRBV15 to TRBJ2-3; a weak D match, TRBD1 (6 bases). Germline CDR1 reads LNHNV; CDR2 reads YYDKDF (reference sequence). The CDR3 has 18 residues. V lost 0 bases and J lost 0, with 16 bases in between.

The chain carries TRBV24-1 and TRBJ2-5, with 8 bases identical to TRBD1. This CDR3 contains 14 residues. Per the germline V gene, CDR1 is KGHDR and CDR2 is SFDVKD. The junction had 3 bases not matched to a gene; V was cut back by 3 bases and J by 4 bases. The CDR3 bases are TGTGCCACCAGTGATCCGGGGACAGGAGAGACCCAGTACTTC. This translates into CATSDPGTGETQYF.